The rows below give T cell receptor beta chains drawn from one sample of a study of blood T cell repertoires in COVID-19. The repertoire was sequenced with immunoSEQ multiplex PCR; TCRdb's copy has only in-frame clones and lacks some. The sample records about 200,000 clones, 70% to 90% being singletons. Sequencing was performed on peripheral blood. The receptors were sampled from a human donor in a cohort sampled during active COVID-19. The CDR3 runs from the conserved cysteine through the conserved F or W. A D gene is named only where the DNA matches it firmly. Rows may omit the clone size; those that give it use once, few, many or a size class.

j_call: TRBJ2-7
v_call: TRBV7-6
d_call: NA
clone_size: few
cdr3_nt: TGTGCCAGCAGCTTAGCGCGAGGTACGAACGAGCAGTACTTC
cdr3_aa: CASSLARGTNEQYF

j_call: TRBJ2-1
v_call: TRBV2
d_call: TRBD2
clone_size: NA
cdr3_nt: TGTGCCAGCCGCGGACTAGCGGCCTACAATGAGCAGTTCTTC
cdr3_aa: CASRGLAAYNEQFF

j_call: TRBJ1-2
v_call: TRBV5-8
d_call: TRBD1
clone_size: few
cdr3_nt: TGTGCCAGCGGGACAGGGTATGGCTACACCTTC
cdr3_aa: CASGTGYGYTF

j_call: TRBJ1-1
v_call: TRBV3-1/TRBV3-2
d_call: TRBD1
clone_size: few
cdr3_nt: TGTGCCAGCAGCTCCCGACAGGGGGGAAATACTGAAGCTTTCTTT
cdr3_aa: CASSSRQGGNTEAFF

j_call: TRBJ2-3
v_call: TRBV21-1
d_call: NA
clone_size: NA
cdr3_nt: TGTGCCAGCAGCAAAGCGCGCCCAGCGGAGAGCACAGATACGCAGTATTTT
cdr3_aa: CASSKARPAESTDTQYF

j_call: TRBJ2-2
v_call: TRBV28
d_call: TRBD2
clone_size: NA
cdr3_nt: TGTGCCAGCAGTTCAAGCGGGGGGGCCACCGGGGAGCTGTTTTTT
cdr3_aa: CASSSSGGATGELFF

j_call: TRBJ1-2
v_call: TRBV11-2
d_call: NA
clone_size: NA
cdr3_nt: TGTGCCAGCAGCACCCGGACACAAACCTCTAACTATGGCTACACCTTC
cdr3_aa: CASSTRTQTSNYGYTF

j_call: TRBJ2-7
v_call: TRBV5-6
d_call: NA
clone_size: many
cdr3_nt: TGTGCCAGCAGCCAGGTTGCTGACCACGAGCAGTACTTC
cdr3_aa: CASSQVADHEQYF

j_call: TRBJ2-3
v_call: TRBV28
d_call: TRBD1
clone_size: NA
cdr3_nt: TGTGCCAGCAGCCGGATCCCGGGACAGGGTGCAGATACGCAGTATTTT
cdr3_aa: CASSRIPGQGADTQYF

j_call: TRBJ2-7
v_call: TRBV28
d_call: NA
clone_size: NA
cdr3_nt: TGTGCCAGCAGTTTAGACGGAACTAGGAACGAGCAGTACTTC
cdr3_aa: CASSLDGTRNEQYF

j_call: TRBJ2-1
v_call: TRBV28
d_call: NA
clone_size: NA
cdr3_nt: TGTGCCAGCGACAGGACCGACAATGAGCAGTTCTTC
cdr3_aa: CASDRTDNEQFF

j_call: TRBJ1-6
v_call: TRBV6-5
d_call: NA
clone_size: NA
cdr3_nt: TGTGCCAGCAGGTTGAGAAATTCACCCCTCCACTTT
cdr3_aa: CASRLRNSPLHF

j_call: TRBJ1-1
v_call: TRBV6-5
d_call: TRBD1
clone_size: NA
cdr3_nt: TGTGCCAGCGGTCCGGGACAGGGGTCCGGCGCTGAAGCTTTCTTT
cdr3_aa: CASGPGQGSGAEAFF

j_call: TRBJ2-3
v_call: TRBV7-6
d_call: NA
clone_size: NA
cdr3_nt: TGTGCCAGCAGCCTGTTAGGGGGTCGAACAGATACGCAGTATTTT
cdr3_aa: CASSLLGGRTDTQYF

j_call: TRBJ1-1
v_call: TRBV7-2
d_call: NA
clone_size: NA
cdr3_nt: TGTGCCAGCTCCTGGAACCAGGGGTCCACTGAAGCTTTCTTT
cdr3_aa: CASSWNQGSTEAFF

j_call: TRBJ2-1
v_call: TRBV7-2
d_call: NA
clone_size: once
cdr3_nt: TGTGCCAGCAGCTTAGTGGGTTCTAGGAATGAGCAGTTCTTC
cdr3_aa: CASSLVGSRNEQFF

j_call: TRBJ2-5
v_call: TRBV28
d_call: TRBD1
clone_size: NA
cdr3_nt: TGTGCCAGCAGTACCGGACAGGGCGGTCATAGGGCCCAGTACTTC
cdr3_aa: CASSTGQGGHRAQYF

j_call: TRBJ1-3
v_call: TRBV6-6
d_call: NA
clone_size: few
cdr3_nt: TGTGCCAGCGGCGTGACAGGCTCTGGAAACACCATATATTTT
cdr3_aa: CASGVTGSGNTIYF

j_call: TRBJ1-2
v_call: TRBV28
d_call: NA
clone_size: NA
cdr3_nt: TGTGCCAGCAGTTTATCCGTTCCTGGGCTTAACTATGGCTACACCTTC
cdr3_aa: CASSLSVPGLNYGYTF

j_call: TRBJ2-7
v_call: TRBV5-3
d_call: TRBD1
clone_size: NA
cdr3_nt: TGTGCCAGAAGGCCCGTTAGACAGGGCTCGTACGAGCAGTACTTC
cdr3_aa: CARRPVRQGSYEQYF

j_call: TRBJ2-7
v_call: TRBV28
d_call: TRBD2
clone_size: NA
cdr3_nt: TGTGCCAGCAGTCCCATTCGGGCAGGCGGGGGCGAGCAGTACTTC
cdr3_aa: CASSPIRAGGGEQYF

j_call: TRBJ1-4
v_call: TRBV27
d_call: NA
clone_size: NA
cdr3_nt: TGTGCCAGCAGTTTGGCAGGGCCCAATGAAAAACTGTTTTTT
cdr3_aa: CASSLAGPNEKLFF

j_call: TRBJ2-7
v_call: TRBV5-1
d_call: TRBD2
clone_size: once
cdr3_nt: TGCGCCAGCAGTGTATCCCCTTGGACTAGCGGACTCTCCTACGAGCAGTACTTC
cdr3_aa: CASSVSPWTSGLSYEQYF

j_call: TRBJ1-6
v_call: TRBV14
d_call: NA
clone_size: NA
cdr3_nt: TGTGCCAGCAGCCAAGTCAACAGGAATTCACCCCTCCACTTT
cdr3_aa: CASSQVNRNSPLHF

j_call: TRBJ2-7
v_call: TRBV11-2
d_call: TRBD1
clone_size: NA
cdr3_nt: TGTGCCAGCAGCTTTAACACCGGGACAGGGCACTACGAGCAGTACTTC
cdr3_aa: CASSFNTGTGHYEQYF

j_call: TRBJ1-1
v_call: TRBV12-3/TRBV12-4
d_call: NA
clone_size: NA
cdr3_nt: TGTGCCAGCAGCCAGGGTCTCAACACTGAAGCTTTCTTT
cdr3_aa: CASSQGLNTEAFF

j_call: TRBJ1-2
v_call: TRBV4-2
d_call: NA
clone_size: few
cdr3_nt: TGTGCCAGCAGCTCCATAGACTCAATCTATGGCTACACCTTC
cdr3_aa: CASSSIDSIYGYTF

j_call: TRBJ2-2
v_call: TRBV4-1
d_call: NA
clone_size: NA
cdr3_nt: TGCGCCAGCAGCCTCAATCGAGTCTCAGGGGTTATCGGCACCGGGGAGCTGTTTTTT
cdr3_aa: CASSLNRVSGVIGTGELFF

j_call: TRBJ1-5
v_call: TRBV28
d_call: NA
clone_size: few
cdr3_nt: TGTGCCAGCAGTTCCCCCCTGGGACCGGGAGTCAATCAGCCCCAGCATTTT
cdr3_aa: CASSSPLGPGVNQPQHF

j_call: TRBJ1-5
v_call: TRBV7-8
d_call: NA
clone_size: NA
cdr3_nt: TGTGCCAGCAGCTTATTCTTAAATCAGCCCCAGCATTTT
cdr3_aa: CASSLFLNQPQHF

j_call: TRBJ1-2
v_call: TRBV6-6
d_call: NA
clone_size: NA
cdr3_nt: TGTGCCAGCAGTTACGCGAACAGGAGAGGTGGCTACACCTTC
cdr3_aa: CASSYANRRGGYTF

j_call: TRBJ1-3
v_call: TRBV5-1
d_call: TRBD1
clone_size: NA
cdr3_nt: TGCGCCAGCAGCTTGACAGGGGGGAGTGGAAACACCATATATTTT
cdr3_aa: CASSLTGGSGNTIYF

j_call: TRBJ1-5
v_call: TRBV19
d_call: NA
clone_size: once
cdr3_nt: TGTGCCAGTAGCGCGGGGAAGCATGGCAATCAGCCCCAGCATTTT
cdr3_aa: CASSAGKHGNQPQHF

j_call: TRBJ1-1
v_call: TRBV2
d_call: NA
clone_size: NA
cdr3_nt: TGTGCCAGCAGTGCGGGGTTTACTATGAACACTGAAGCTTTCTTT
cdr3_aa: CASSAGFTMNTEAFF